The rows below give T cell receptor beta chains drawn from one sample of a study of CD8 T cells in Susac syndrome. TCRdb reprocessed the immunoSEQ multiplex PCR reads via MiXCR and lists one record per CDR3 protein. The sample lists under 150,000 distinct CDR3 sequences; around 94% were seen once. Material for sequencing was CD8+ T cells from PBMCs. These TCRs come from a human donor in good health. CDR3s include the opening cysteine and the closing phenylalanine or tryptophan.

cdr3_aa	j_call	v_call
CASGGISYEQYF	TRBJ2-7	TRBV6-5
CASSVGRRADTQYF	TRBJ2-3	TRBV4-3
CSALKAGRNEQYF	TRBJ2-7	TRBV20-1
CASSLMSNQPQHF	TRBJ1-5	TRBV27
CASSLGWLAGPPAEQYF	TRBJ2-7	TRBV7-2
CSVVGESSYEQYF	TRBJ2-7	TRBV29-1
CASMRGTSGSGNNEQFF	TRBJ2-1	TRBV2
CATSHRQGESTDTQYF	TRBJ2-3	TRBV24-1
CSVEGNPGQSYEQYF	TRBJ2-7	TRBV29-1
CASSQGPQPSGDTQYF	TRBJ2-3	TRBV4-1
CAWSTTHEQYF	TRBJ2-7	TRBV30
CASSPNMNTEAFF	TRBJ1-1	TRBV28
CSAIPLARNTGELFF	TRBJ2-2	TRBV20-1
CASSQDLRLAGVEADTQYF	TRBJ2-3	TRBV4-2
CASSPSQRSYNEQFF	TRBJ2-1	TRBV28
CASSRVDTQYF	TRBJ2-3	TRBV7-9
CASSPRGGVYGYTF	TRBJ1-2	TRBV7-8
CASSQSTSQSYNEQFF	TRBJ2-1	TRBV16
CASSLGRQGPYEQYF	TRBJ2-7	TRBV27
CASSQEAARGTDTQYF	TRBJ2-3	TRBV4-2
CAWGTGGAEAFF	TRBJ1-1	TRBV30
CASSQGTGLEQFF	TRBJ2-1	TRBV4-2
CSATERNTEAFF	TRBJ1-1	TRBV20-1
CASSQEQGGTYEQYF	-	TRBV4-3
CASSSPGRQDYEQYF	TRBJ2-7	TRBV12-3/TRBV12-4
CASSQDGGSNEKLFF	TRBJ1-4	TRBV4-3
CASSSAGGSYNEQFF	TRBJ2-1	TRBV12-3/TRBV12-4
CSVDGGEFF	TRBJ2-1	TRBV29-1
CASSLEGSAFSYEQYF	TRBJ2-7	TRBV5-4
CASSYMGLNPQHF	TRBJ1-5	TRBV12-3/TRBV12-4
CASSFRTSSYEQYF	TRBJ2-7	TRBV5-1
CASSILAGADTQYF	TRBJ2-3	TRBV27
CSGVWGEQFF	TRBJ2-1	TRBV29-1
CASSLSWRNEQFF	TRBJ2-1	TRBV27
CASSLLVHEQFF	TRBJ2-1	TRBV11-2
CASSLIAGPQVYEQYF	TRBJ2-7	TRBV7-9
CASSLYGRYNEQFF	TRBJ2-1	TRBV28
CSASEYRDYNEQFF	TRBJ2-1	TRBV20-1
CASSQGLGMEYF	TRBJ2-7	TRBV27
CSARGRGSDEQYF	TRBJ2-7	TRBV20-1
CASSQEMSSGKQETQYF	TRBJ2-5	TRBV4-3
CASSQSGQPQHF	TRBJ1-5	TRBV27
CASDPGRLLQPQHF	TRBJ1-5	TRBV30
CASSQPGTGNNEQFF	TRBJ2-1	TRBV4-3
CSVEGGAGETQYF	TRBJ2-5	TRBV29-1
CSVDRLAENEQFF	TRBJ2-1	TRBV29-1
CASSVEDRVLDEQYF	TRBJ2-7	TRBV9
CSANLAGNEQFF	TRBJ2-1	TRBV20-1
CASSYPPETQYF	TRBJ2-5	TRBV6-2/TRBV6-3
CASSATGQAFF	TRBJ1-1	TRBV27
CASSWGYRATKPEAFF	TRBJ1-1	TRBV5-6
CASSDRQGRETQYF	TRBJ2-5	TRBV4-3
CASRGQNYEQYF	TRBJ2-7	TRBV19
CASSQGTAVGPGNTIYF	TRBJ1-3	TRBV4-3
CASSLVTGDNEQFF	TRBJ2-1	TRBV7-2
CASSPIGSNIQYF	TRBJ2-4	TRBV13
CASSWDTGAPNTEAFF	TRBJ1-1	TRBV6-2/TRBV6-3
CASSTRQGYTF	TRBJ1-2	TRBV9